These T cell receptor beta chains were read from a single sample in a study of technical replicates of blood from a few donors. Method: immunoSEQ multiplex PCR; TCRdb's copy keeps in-frame clones and lacks some. The table lists around 70,000 clones, just under 95% of them singletons. The sequencing sample was made of T cells isolated from PBMCs. The receptors derive from a human donor in good health. The CDR3 runs from the conserved cysteine through the conserved F or W. Each record gives: CDR3 protein, D gene, V gene, CDR3 length, J gene. D genes are given only for firm matches.

CDR3aa: CASSVAEGNSYEQYF; d_gene: .; v_gene: TRBV9; len: 15; j_gene: TRBJ2-7
CDR3aa: CASSTGQGEGQSQHF; d_gene: TRBD1; v_gene: TRBV7-9; len: 15; j_gene: TRBJ1-5
CDR3aa: CASRAGTGGRDYGYTF; d_gene: TRBD1; v_gene: TRBV2; len: 16; j_gene: TRBJ1-2
CDR3aa: CSVARDFPYEQYF; d_gene: .; v_gene: TRBV29-1; len: 13; j_gene: TRBJ2-7
CDR3aa: CSTALAGVGYQETQYF; d_gene: TRBD2; v_gene: TRBV29-1; len: 16; j_gene: TRBJ2-5
CDR3aa: CASSLPGQGSNQPQHF; d_gene: TRBD1; v_gene: TRBV7-9; len: 16; j_gene: TRBJ1-5
CDR3aa: CASSVGLAGGAYEQYF; d_gene: TRBD2; v_gene: TRBV7-9; len: 16; j_gene: TRBJ2-7
CDR3aa: CASSDPGGAETQYF; d_gene: TRBD1; v_gene: TRBV6-1; len: 14; j_gene: TRBJ2-5
CDR3aa: CASSQTGVDETQYF; d_gene: TRBD1; v_gene: TRBV5-1; len: 14; j_gene: TRBJ2-5
CDR3aa: CASSPSQGGIQPQHF; d_gene: .; v_gene: TRBV18; len: 15; j_gene: TRBJ1-5
CDR3aa: CASTTSGMPMDTQYF; d_gene: TRBD2; v_gene: TRBV28; len: 15; j_gene: TRBJ2-3
CDR3aa: CASSPIITSVSYEQYF; d_gene: TRBD2; v_gene: TRBV11-2; len: 16; j_gene: TRBJ2-7
CDR3aa: CAISEAPGQGINTEAFF; d_gene: TRBD1; v_gene: TRBV10-3; len: 17; j_gene: TRBJ1-1
CDR3aa: CATSRDAGSLAYNEQFF; d_gene: .; v_gene: TRBV15; len: 17; j_gene: TRBJ2-1
CDR3aa: CASSGGLAGDQVPGELFF; d_gene: TRBD2; v_gene: TRBV9; len: 18; j_gene: TRBJ2-2
CDR3aa: CASAFTVGRHTDTQYF; d_gene: .; v_gene: TRBV19; len: 16; j_gene: TRBJ2-3
CDR3aa: CASSETSVLSDTQYF; d_gene: TRBD2; v_gene: TRBV6-5; len: 15; j_gene: TRBJ2-3
CDR3aa: CASRSNRDRVKTNEKLFF; d_gene: TRBD1; v_gene: TRBV5-6; len: 18; j_gene: TRBJ1-4
CDR3aa: CASGSRVSYEQYF; d_gene: .; v_gene: TRBV19; len: 13; j_gene: TRBJ2-7
CDR3aa: CASSDRTGENTGELFF; d_gene: TRBD1; v_gene: TRBV10-1; len: 16; j_gene: TRBJ2-2
CDR3aa: CASRKTSGRYEQYF; d_gene: TRBD2; v_gene: TRBV28; len: 14; j_gene: TRBJ2-7
CDR3aa: CASSSDFSYGYTF; d_gene: .; v_gene: TRBV5-1; len: 13; j_gene: TRBJ1-2